Given below is one T cell receptor (beta chain) in context. This clonotype has ten or more counts. Its cognate antigen has yet to be identified. No quality values exist for individual bases; no much larger clone is one base distant. Bulk unsorted tissue served as the source for RNA extraction, and RNA quality was assessed using a NanoDrop ND-1000 and an Agilent 2100. For the normal lung samples, distant non-tumor tissue was collected more than 3 cm away from the tumor edge. Donors were newly diagnosed lung cancer patients admitted for thoracic surgery in China between August and November 2014, without prior chemotherapy. Anyone who had undergone radiotherapy or chemotherapy before, or who had another cancer at the same time, was left out of the study. Pieces of surgical tissue measuring about 1-2 cm3 were kept in RNAlater solution and stored at -80 degrees C until use. Library generation was performed with multiplex PCR. The instrument was an Illumina HiSeq 2500. Following protocols modified from ARM-PCR, the researchers constructed TCRbeta libraries through three rounds of nested PCR with primers (Table S4). Before sequencing, PCR products of 200-500 bp were cut from the gel and purified using the QIAquick gel extraction kit. Per the original workflow: Reads were cleaned with Trimmomatic, merged with FLASH into complete CDR3 sequences, and assigned to V(D)J germline segments with MiTCR. VDJtools was used to compute clonal diversity as the inverse Simpson's index. In-frame sequences without a premature stop codon were defined as productive reads. TCRdb applied fastp at Q25 and MiXCR to the public reads, then kept only in-frame beta chains. When rows share a CDR3 protein, they turn into one entry using the most common DNA and genes. The V and J calls come from TCRdb's annotation, not from the publication. Recorded for this sample are 43,000 or so distinct CDR3 sequences; approximately 57% of them occurred a single time. 45% to 55% of the sample is in the top ten clones.

The data originate from a study of tumor and adjacent non-tumor tissue in lung cancer (dated 2018 in TCRdb). Regarding the study in general: Patients with adenocarcinoma (approximately 11), squamous cell carcinoma (2) and small cell lung cancer (1) were included in the cohort. The study compared bulk TCRbeta repertoires between lung tumor tissue and matched distant non-tumor lung tissue from more than twelve lung cancer patients. A total of roughly 130,000,000 productive TCRbeta reads were generated by sequencing, corresponding to an average of around 4 million reads per sample. TCRbeta CDR3 sequencing was performed on around 30 paired specimens, with one tumor sample and one normal lung sample collected per patient. The 15 enrolled patients, of whom around ten were men and 5 were women, were aged about 31 to 76 years and were diagnosed with TNM stage I to III disease.

From the germline V gene, CDR1 is SGHRS and CDR2 is YFSETQ. V is shortened by 1 base, J by 0 bases, and the region joining them spans 8 bases. Including the terminal cysteine and phenylalanine, the CDR3 comprises 14 residues. Only the CDR3 portion is preserved as DNA: 42 bases, with reading frame beginning at the first base. Beyond this particular receptor, the publication reports: Significantly higher TCR diversity was found in younger patients, and higher tumor TCR diversity was associated with shorter overall and disease-free survival. The methods do not name the sequencing platform or mention unique molecular identifiers. The top 100 clones made up a significantly larger cumulative share of the repertoire in normal lung than in tumor tissue. Tumor tissue showed significantly higher TCR diversity (inverse Simpson) than normal lung tissue, at around 460 vs 160 (P = 0.0075, Mann-Whitney U test). Only about 16 patients were included in the cohort, and the need for larger samples and more detailed clinical data was noted by the authors. Peripheral blood was not sequenced, so blood TCRbeta repertoires in these lung cancer patients were not examined.

Recombination joined TRBV5-1 with TRBJ2-7; there is no confident call for the D gene. Sample: distant non-tumor lung tissue. This clonotype was obtained from a man aged 45-65 years with non-small cell lung cancer. In nucleotides, the sequence is TGCGCCAGCAGCTTGAGTGGGGACTCCTACGAGCAGTACTTC. Its coded protein is CASSLSGDSYEQYF.